The present T cell receptor (beta chain) was sequenced within a study of cytomegalovirus exposure and HLA in healthy donors. The CDR3 extends over 12 amino acids. The V and J ends lost 5 bases and 9 bases respectively, with 11 bases between them. CDR1 is SGHTA and CDR2 is FQGTGA in the germline V gene. It was with 60 Vbeta and 13 Jbeta primers that the PCR ran. The assay was immunoSEQ multiplex PCR, and TCRdb's table has in-frame clones only and misses some. The repertoire holds 150,000 to 200,000 clones, with approximately 70% as singletons. The chain employs TRBV7-3 and TRBJ2-1; D not certain. The clonotype was recovered from a human donor in good health. The specimen sequenced was PBMCs. The CDR3 region has the DNA TGTGCCAGCAGCAGCTTAATTGGTGAGCAGTTCTTC. Encoded protein: CASSSLIGEQFF.